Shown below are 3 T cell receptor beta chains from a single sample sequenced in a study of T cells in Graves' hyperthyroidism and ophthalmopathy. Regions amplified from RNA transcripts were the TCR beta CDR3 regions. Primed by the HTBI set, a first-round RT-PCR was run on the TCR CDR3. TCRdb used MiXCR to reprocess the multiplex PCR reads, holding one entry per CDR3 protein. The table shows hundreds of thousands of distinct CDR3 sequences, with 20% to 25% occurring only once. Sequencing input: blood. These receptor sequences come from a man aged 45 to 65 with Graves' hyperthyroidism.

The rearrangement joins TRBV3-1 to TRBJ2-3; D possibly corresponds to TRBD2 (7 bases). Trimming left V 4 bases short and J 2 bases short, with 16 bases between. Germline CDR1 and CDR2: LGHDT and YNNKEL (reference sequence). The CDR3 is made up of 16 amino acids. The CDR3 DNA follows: TGTGCCAGCAGCCTAAGAGGGGGGGGGTTCACAGATACGCAGTATTTT. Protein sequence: CASSLRGGGFTDTQYF.

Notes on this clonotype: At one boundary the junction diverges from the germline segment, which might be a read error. The CDR3 sequence: CASSVAGATDTQYF. CDR3 bases: TGTGCCAGCAGCGTAGCGGGAGCCACAGATACGCAGTATTTT. The chain employs TRBV7-2 and TRBJ2-3; TRBD2 matches at 9 bases. The CDR3 consists of 14 residues. In germline, CDR1 is SGHTA, CDR2 FQGNSA.

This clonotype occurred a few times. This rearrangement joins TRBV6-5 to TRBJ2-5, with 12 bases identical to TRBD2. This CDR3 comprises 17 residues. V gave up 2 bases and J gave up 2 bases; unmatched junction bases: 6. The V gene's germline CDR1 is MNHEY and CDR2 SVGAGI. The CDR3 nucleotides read TGTGCCAGCAGTTACCTAACTGGGACTAGCGGGCAAGAGACCCAGTACTTC. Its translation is CASSYLTGTSGQETQYF.